A selection of T cell receptor beta chains follows, all from one sample in a study of T cell changes during pregnancy in multiple sclerosis. Data came from immunoSEQ multiplex PCR; TCRdb stores just in-frame clones and leaves some out. Counted here are 78,000 or so clones, under 95% occurring once; the ten biggest clones make up 0.43%. Sequencing used CD4+ T cells from peripheral blood mononuclear cells, obtained before pregnancy. The receptor set was obtained from a female donor with multiple sclerosis, enrolled in a pregnancy study. CDR3s leave out the opening cysteine and the closing phenylalanine or tryptophan. Rows may omit the clone size; those that give it use once, few, many or a size class.

-,TRBV12-5,ASGAGTGVTSGNTIY
-,TRBV14,ASSLRVGILQTEQY
-,TRBV10-3,AISERGQETQY
few,TRBV11-3,ASSPGTGKLF
-,TRBV9,ASSFSTSGGGADTQY
-,TRBV30,AWSVPPGIAF
-,TRBV2,ASRSGTGFKGELF
-,TRBV2,ASSASWNQPQH
-,TRBV6-1,ASSVSTSRVWETQY
-,TRBV19,ASSKSGTGTLYGYT
-,TRBV9,ASRGPTGANYGYT
-,TRBV5-1,ASSPFGRGAYNEQF
-,TRBV6-5,ASSYQGAGGYT
few,TRBV30,AWRFAGGAKGF
-,TRBV7-3,ASSSEGTAGFEQF
few,TRBV19,ASSGFWSSYEQY
-,TRBV5-1,ASSLALAGVPETQY
-,TRBV7-2,ASSLETLQTQY
-,TRBV19,ASRGQGAGKTEAF
-,TRBV5-1,ASSLNGQGADTQY
-,TRBV18,ASSQQVSSYEQY
-,TRBV4-1,ASSQTDRQTPGNTIY
-,TRBV28,ASRVVSGNQPQH
-,TRBV6-5,ASRRDGSNYGYT
-,TRBV9,ASSTRSGGTKPYEQY
-,TRBV12-5,ASGPINRNNEQF
-,TRBV9,ASSGGQGFFSEAF
-,TRBV19,ASSPTTGESYGYT
-,TRBV6-5,ASRRRQVSGNTIY
-,TRBV27,ASSSTDRGGPGANVLT
-,TRBV15,ATSRGAYEQY
-,TRBV30,AWRRRAGGHNEQF
-,TRBV30,AWSIRVGAAAEQY
-,TRBV11-3,ASSFRRDQTYEQY
-,TRBV28,ASSLGQPNKRGIYGYT
-,TRBV21-1,ASSKGVRAKHGYT
-,TRBV9,ASSNLAGGGETQY
-,TRBV5-6,ASSLGGRVAWNEQF
-,TRBV10-1,ATRTSGRASYEQY
-,TRBV6-1,ASSEVGLASSGANVLT
-,TRBV28,ASKTPGQGYTGELF
-,TRBV30,AWSVQPVGTDTQY
-,TRBV9,ASSRVVGNTIY
-,TRBV6-1,ASSPTSGIQETQY
-,TRBV19,ASSTSGMAGELF
-,TRBV6-5,ATKSGGLNTGELF
-,TRBV25-1,ASSEYARQGSEKLF
-,TRBV5-1,ASSLAPDGYGYT